This TCR beta chain was identified in a study of control samples from healthy donors and cancer patients. The table came from immunoSEQ multiplex PCR; TCRdb's copy has only in-frame clones and leaves some out. The sample records about 180,000 clones, around 94% being singletons. This CDR3 spans 15 amino acids. Germline V gene lookup returns CDR1 KGHSH and CDR2 LQKENI. V lost 5 bases, J lost 5 bases, and 9 bases stayed unmatched. The origin of this receptor is a young woman in good health. The V gene is TRBV18, the J gene TRBJ2-1; 7 positions match TRBD1. The sample was blood. CDR3 residues: CASSSTGVRNNEQFF. The CDR3 region has the DNA TGTGCCAGCTCATCCACAGGGGTGAGGAACAATGAGCAGTTCTTC.